This note documents a single TCR beta chain sequence. What it binds is not known. The sample originates from a study of Ad26.COV2.S vaccination and SARS-CoV-2 variants. Overall study: Each vaccinee took Ad26.COV2.S intramuscularly, once or twice 56 days apart. Study observations and caveats: Substantial breadth was reportedly displayed by spike-specific CD8+ and CD4+ T cell responses after vaccination. Among vaccine recipients, spike-specific TCR breadth exceeded that of placebo recipients. Recipients of vaccine and of placebo showed similar breadth of their non-spike TCR repertoires.

Treatment denoted: 15 to 20 received Ad26.COV2.S at low or high dose, single or two shots; several received placebo; per-sample allocation not given. Following the first vaccine or placebo injection, samples were taken on day 63. Here immunoSEQ multiplex PCR was the method, and the copy in TCRdb shows in-frame clones only, minus some. The sample holds approximately 340,000 clones, roughly 81% seen once. Germline assignment: CDR1 LGHNT and CDR2 FRNRAP. V was shortened by 0 bases and J by 0 bases, with 9 bases between the two germline ends. CDR3 length equals 17 residues. This sequence was found in a person aged 18-65 years who received the Ad26.COV2.S COVID-19 vaccine or a placebo. The gene calls are TRBV12-5 and TRBJ2-6; perhaps TRBD1 as D (5 bases). The sample consisted of peripheral blood, taken in a trial of Ad26.COV2.S vaccine versus placebo. The CDR3 reads CASGLVLDSSGANVLTF. The CDR3 nucleotides are TGTGCTAGTGGTTTGGTACTCGACAGCTCTGGGGCCAACGTCCTGACTTTC.